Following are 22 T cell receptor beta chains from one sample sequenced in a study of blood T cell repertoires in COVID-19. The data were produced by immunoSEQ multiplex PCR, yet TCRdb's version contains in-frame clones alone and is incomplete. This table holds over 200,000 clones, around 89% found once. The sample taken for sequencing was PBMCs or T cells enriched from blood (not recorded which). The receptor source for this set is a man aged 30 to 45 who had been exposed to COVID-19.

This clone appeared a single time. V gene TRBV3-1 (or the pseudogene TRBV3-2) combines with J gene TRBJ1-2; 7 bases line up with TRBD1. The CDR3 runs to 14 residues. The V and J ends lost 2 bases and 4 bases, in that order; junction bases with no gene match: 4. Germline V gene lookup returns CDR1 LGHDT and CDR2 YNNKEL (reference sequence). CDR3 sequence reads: CASSQWTGRYGYTF. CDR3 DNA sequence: TGTGCCAGCAGCCAATGGACAGGACGCTATGGCTACACCTTC.

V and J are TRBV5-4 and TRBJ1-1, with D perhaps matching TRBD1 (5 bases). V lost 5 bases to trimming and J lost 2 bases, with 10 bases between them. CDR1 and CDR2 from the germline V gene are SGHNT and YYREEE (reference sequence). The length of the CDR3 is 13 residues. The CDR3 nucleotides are TGTGCCAGCAGGTTAGGGGAAAACACTGAAGCTTTCTTT. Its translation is CASRLGENTEAFF.

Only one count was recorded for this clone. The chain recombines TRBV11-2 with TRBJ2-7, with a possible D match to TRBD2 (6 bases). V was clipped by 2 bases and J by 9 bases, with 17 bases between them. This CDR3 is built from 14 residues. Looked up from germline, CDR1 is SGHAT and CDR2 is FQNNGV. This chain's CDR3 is CASSLSGLLPRQYF. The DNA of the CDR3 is TGTGCCAGCAGCTTATCGGGACTCCTACCAAGGCAGTACTTC.

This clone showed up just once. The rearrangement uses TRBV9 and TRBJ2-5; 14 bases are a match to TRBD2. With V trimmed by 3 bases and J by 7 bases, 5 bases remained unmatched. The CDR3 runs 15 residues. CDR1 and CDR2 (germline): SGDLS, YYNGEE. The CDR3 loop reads CASSEGTSGGRTQYF. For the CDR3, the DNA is TGTGCCAGCAGCGAAGGGACTAGCGGGGGTCGGACCCAGTACTTC.

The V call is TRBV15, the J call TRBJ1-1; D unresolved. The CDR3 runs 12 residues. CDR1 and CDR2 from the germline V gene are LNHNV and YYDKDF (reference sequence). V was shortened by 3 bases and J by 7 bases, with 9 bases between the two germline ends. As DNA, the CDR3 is TGTGCCACCAGCAGCCCCGGGGTTGAAGCTTTCTTT. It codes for CATSSPGVEAFF. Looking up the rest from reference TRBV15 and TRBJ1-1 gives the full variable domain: DAMVIQNPRYQVTQFGKPVTLSCSQTLNHNVMYWYQQKSSQAPKLLFHYYDKDFNNEADTPDNFQSRRPNTSFCFLDIRSPGLGDTAMYLCATSSPGVEAFFGQGTRLTVV.

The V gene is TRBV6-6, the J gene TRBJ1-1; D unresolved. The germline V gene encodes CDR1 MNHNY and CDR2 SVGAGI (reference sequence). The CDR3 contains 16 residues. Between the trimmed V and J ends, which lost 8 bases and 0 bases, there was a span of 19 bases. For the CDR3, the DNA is TGTGCCAGCTCCCGAGGGCGGCAGCGGATGAACACTGAAGCTTTCTTT. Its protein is CASSRGRQRMNTEAFF.

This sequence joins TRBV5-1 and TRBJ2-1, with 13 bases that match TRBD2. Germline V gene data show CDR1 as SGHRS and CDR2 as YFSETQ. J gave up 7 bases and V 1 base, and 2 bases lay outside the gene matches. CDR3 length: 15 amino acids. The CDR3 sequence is CASSLTSGGANEQFF. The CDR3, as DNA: TGCGCCAGCAGCTTGACTAGCGGGGGGGCAAATGAGCAGTTCTTC.

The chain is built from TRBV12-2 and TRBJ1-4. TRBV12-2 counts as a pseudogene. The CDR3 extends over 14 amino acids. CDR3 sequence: CASRPPRRGEKLFF. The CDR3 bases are TGTGCAAGTCGCCCCCCCCGGAGAGGTGAAAAACTGTTTTTT.

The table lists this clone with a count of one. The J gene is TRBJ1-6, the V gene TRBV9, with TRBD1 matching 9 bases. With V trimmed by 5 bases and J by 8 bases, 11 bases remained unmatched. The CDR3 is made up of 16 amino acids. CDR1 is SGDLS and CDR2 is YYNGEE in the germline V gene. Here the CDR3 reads CASSSTGGPSDSPLHF. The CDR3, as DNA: TGTGCCAGCAGTTCTACAGGGGGCCCATCGGATTCACCCCTCCACTTT.

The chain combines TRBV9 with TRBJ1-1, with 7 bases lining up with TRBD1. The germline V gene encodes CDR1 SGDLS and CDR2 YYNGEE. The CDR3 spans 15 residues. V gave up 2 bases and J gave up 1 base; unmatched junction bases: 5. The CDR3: CASSVAGTANTEAFF. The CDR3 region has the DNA TGTGCCAGCAGCGTGGCCGGGACAGCGAACACTGAAGCTTTCTTT.

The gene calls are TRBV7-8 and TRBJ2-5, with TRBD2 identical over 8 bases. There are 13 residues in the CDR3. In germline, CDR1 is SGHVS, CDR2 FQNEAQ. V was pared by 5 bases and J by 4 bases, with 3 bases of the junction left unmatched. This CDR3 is CASSRGGVETQYF. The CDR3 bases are TGTGCCAGCAGCCGGGGGGGGGTAGAGACCCAGTACTTC.

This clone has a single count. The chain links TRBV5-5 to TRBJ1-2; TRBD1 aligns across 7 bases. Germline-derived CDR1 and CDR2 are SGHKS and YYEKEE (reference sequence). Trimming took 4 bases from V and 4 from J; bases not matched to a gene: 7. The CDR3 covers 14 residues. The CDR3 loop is CASSPGQPTYGYTF. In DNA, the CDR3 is TGTGCCAGCAGCCCGGGACAGCCCACCTATGGCTACACCTTC.

The CDR3 protein is CASSQTGGVYEQYF. For the CDR3, the DNA is TGTGCCAGCAGCCAAACAGGGGGGGTCTACGAGCAGTACTTC. V gene TRBV25-1 combines with J gene TRBJ2-7, with D maybe TRBD1 (8 bases). Germline CDR1 MGHDK, CDR2 SYGVNS. V was clipped by 6 bases and J by 3 bases, with 15 bases between them. The CDR3 covers 14 residues.

In DNA form, the CDR3 reads TGTGCCAGCAGTGTGCCCGGGGGGGAAAAACTGTTTTTT. It codes for CASSVPGGEKLFF. The chain carries TRBV6-4 and TRBJ1-4; a weak D match, TRBD1 (5 bases). Trimming left V 4 bases short and J 8 bases short, with 11 bases between. This CDR3 contains 13 residues. CDR1 MRHNA and CDR2 SNTAGT come from the germline V gene.

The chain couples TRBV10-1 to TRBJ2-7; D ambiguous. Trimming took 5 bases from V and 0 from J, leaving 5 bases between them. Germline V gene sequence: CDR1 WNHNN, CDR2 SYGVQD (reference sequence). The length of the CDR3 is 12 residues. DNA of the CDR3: TGCGCCAGCAGTCCGGGCTCCTACGAGCAGTACTTC. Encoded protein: CASSPGSYEQYF.

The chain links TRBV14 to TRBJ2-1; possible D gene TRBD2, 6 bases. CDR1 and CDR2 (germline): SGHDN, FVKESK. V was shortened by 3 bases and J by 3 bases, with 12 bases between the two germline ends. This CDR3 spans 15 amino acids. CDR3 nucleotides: TGTGCCAGCAGCCAGCGGGATTGGGGCTACAATGAGCAGTTCTTC. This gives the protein CASSQRDWGYNEQFF.

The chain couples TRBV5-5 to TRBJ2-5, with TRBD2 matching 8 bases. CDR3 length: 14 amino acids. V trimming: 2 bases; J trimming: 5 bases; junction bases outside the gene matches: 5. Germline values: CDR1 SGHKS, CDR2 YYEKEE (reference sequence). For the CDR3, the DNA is TGTGCCAGCAGCTTCCGGGGGGGAGGGGAGACCCAGTACTTC. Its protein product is CASSFRGGGETQYF. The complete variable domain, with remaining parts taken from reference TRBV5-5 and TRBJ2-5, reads DAGVTQSPTHLIKTRGQQVTLRCSPISGHKSVSWYQQVLGQGPQFIFQYYEKEERGRGNFPDRFSARQFPNYSSELNVNALLLGDSALYLCASSFRGGGETQYFGPGTRLLVL.

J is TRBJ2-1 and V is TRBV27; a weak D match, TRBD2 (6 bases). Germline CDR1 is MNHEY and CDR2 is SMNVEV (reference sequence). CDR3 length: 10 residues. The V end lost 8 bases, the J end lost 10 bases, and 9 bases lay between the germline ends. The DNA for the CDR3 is TGTGCCAGCGGAGGGGTAGAGCAGTTCTTC. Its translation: CASGGVEQFF.

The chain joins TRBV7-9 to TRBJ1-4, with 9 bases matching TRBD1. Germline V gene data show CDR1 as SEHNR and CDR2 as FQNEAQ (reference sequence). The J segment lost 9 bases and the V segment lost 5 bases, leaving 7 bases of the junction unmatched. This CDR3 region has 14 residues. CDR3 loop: CASSPGTGYQKLFF. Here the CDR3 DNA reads TGTGCCAGCAGCCCCGGGACAGGGTATCAAAAACTGTTTTTT. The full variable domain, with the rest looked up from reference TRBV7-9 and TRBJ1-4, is DTGVSQNPRHKITKRGQNVTFRCDPISEHNRLYWYRQTLGQGPEFLTYFQNEAQLEKSRLLSDRFSAERPKGSFSTLEIQRTEQGDSAMYLCASSPGTGYQKLFFGSGTQLSVL.

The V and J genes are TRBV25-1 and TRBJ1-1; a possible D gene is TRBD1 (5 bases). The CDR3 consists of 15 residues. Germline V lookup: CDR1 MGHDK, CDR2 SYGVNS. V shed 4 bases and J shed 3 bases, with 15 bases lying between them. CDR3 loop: CASSAQRGIYTEAFF. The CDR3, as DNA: TGTGCCAGCAGTGCTCAGCGGGGGATCTACACTGAAGCTTTCTTT. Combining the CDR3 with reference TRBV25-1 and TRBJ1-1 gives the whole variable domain EADIYQTPRYLVIGTGKKITLECSQTMGHDKMYWYQQDPGMELHLIHYSYGVNSTEKGDLSSESTVSRIRTEHFPLTLESARPSHTSQYLCASSAQRGIYTEAFFGQGTRLTVV.

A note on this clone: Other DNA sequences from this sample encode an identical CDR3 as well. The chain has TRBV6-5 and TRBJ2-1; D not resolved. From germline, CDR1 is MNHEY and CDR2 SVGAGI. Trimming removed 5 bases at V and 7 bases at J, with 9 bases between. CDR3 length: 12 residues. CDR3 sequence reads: CASSLRNNEQFF. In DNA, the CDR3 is TGTGCCAGCAGTCTCAGGAATAATGAGCAGTTCTTC.

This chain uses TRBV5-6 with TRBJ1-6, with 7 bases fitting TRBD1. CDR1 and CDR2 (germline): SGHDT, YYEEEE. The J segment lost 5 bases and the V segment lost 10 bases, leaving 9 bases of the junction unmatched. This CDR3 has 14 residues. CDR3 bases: TGTGCCTGCCACAAAGGACAGGATAATTCACCCCTCCACTTT. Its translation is CACHKGQDNSPLHF.